This passage covers 23 T cell receptor beta chains from one sample sequenced in a study of blood T cell repertoires in COVID-19. Clones were read by immunoSEQ multiplex PCR, and TCRdb kept only the in-frame ones, dropping some. The sample includes around 230,000 clones, approximately 86% of them seen just once. Sequenced: PBMCs or T cells enriched from blood (not recorded which). The origin of the receptors is a man between 18 and 29 years old with acute COVID-19.

The chain carries TRBV3-1 (or the pseudogene TRBV3-2) and TRBJ2-1; weak D call: TRBD1 (5 bases). This CDR3 spans 13 amino acids. Trimming removed 6 bases from V and 8 bases from J, with 14 bases in between. Per the germline V gene, CDR1 is LGHDT and CDR2 is YNNKEL (reference sequence). The CDR3, as DNA: TGTGCCAGCAGTGGACATGAGATCGATGAGCAGTTCTTC. Encoded protein: CASSGHEIDEQFF.

This clone was detected once. The chain is built from TRBV5-1 and TRBJ2-3; 9 nucleotides agree with TRBD1. With V trimmed by 0 bases and J by 1 base, 0 bases remained unmatched. The CDR3 spans 15 residues. The V gene's germline CDR1 is SGHRS and CDR2 YFSETQ. The CDR3 DNA reads as TGCGCCAGCAGCTTGGGGACAGGGGGCACAGATACGCAGTATTTT. Protein product: CASSLGTGGTDTQYF.

This clone was observed a single time. The chain combines TRBV7-9 with TRBJ1-2; D perhaps matches TRBD1 (6 bases). The CDR3 covers 16 residues. The germline V and J ends were trimmed by 4 bases and 1 base, with 16 bases remaining between them. Germline V gene data show CDR1 as SEHNR and CDR2 as FQNEAQ (reference sequence). CDR3 region: CASSSLSRTDNYGYTF. DNA for the CDR3: TGTGCCAGCAGCTCACTATCGCGGACAGATAACTATGGCTACACCTTC.

In its sample, this clone was seen a few times. CDR3 in amino acids: CASSYGLAVMFAEHNEQFF. The CDR3 nucleotides are TGTGCCAGCAGTTATGGTTTGGCAGTTATGTTCGCGGAACACAATGAGCAGTTCTTC. This rearrangement joins TRBV2 to TRBJ2-1; D unresolved. Germline V gene sequence: CDR1 SNHLY, CDR2 FYNNEI. The CDR3 has 19 amino acids. Trimming shortened V by 5 bases and J by 5 bases, and 28 bases separated the two germline ends.

The chain combines TRBV7-2 with TRBJ2-1; TRBD2 matches at 7 bases. The CDR3 length is 13 residues. Germline CDR1 and CDR2: SGHTA and FQGNSA. V dropped 4 bases and J dropped 9; count of bases not matched to a gene: 6. In nucleotides, the CDR3 is TGTGCCAGCAGCTGGGGGGGACGTGGTGAGCAGTTCTTC. Translating gives CASSWGGRGEQFF.

The genes are TRBV7-9 and TRBJ2-2, with 11 bases identical to TRBD1. Germline V gene data show CDR1 as SEHNR and CDR2 as FQNEAQ (reference sequence). The CDR3 runs to 18 residues. V dropped 1 base and J dropped 0; count of bases not matched to a gene: 4. In DNA, the CDR3 is TGTGCCAGCAGCTTAGGGGACAGGGGGTTCGCGAACACCGGGGAGCTGTTTTTT. It translates to CASSLGDRGFANTGELFF.

The chain has TRBV24-1 and TRBJ1-1, with D hard to call. V lost 6 bases, J lost 0 bases, and 7 bases lay in between. Per the germline V gene, CDR1 is KGHDR and CDR2 is SFDVKD. The CDR3 is made up of 13 amino acids. The CDR3 bases are TGTGCCACCAGTAGAGGGATGAACACTGAAGCTTTCTTT. Amino acid sequence: CATSRGMNTEAFF.

With regard to this clone: Other DNA sequences within the sample encode an identical CDR3. In DNA form, the CDR3 reads TGTGCCAGCAGTGAGGGCAATCAGCCCCAGCATTTT. It specifies CASSEGNQPQHF. The chain is built from TRBV28 and TRBJ1-5; D remains ambiguous. The CDR3 length is 12 residues. Germline V gene data show CDR1 as MDHEN and CDR2 as SYDVKM. V was pared by 5 bases and J by 2 bases, with 4 bases between.

This chain uses TRBV30 with TRBJ1-6; D ambiguous. Trimming pared 3 bases from V and 5 bases from J, leaving 8 bases between. Germline V gene lookup returns CDR1 GTSNPN and CDR2 SVGIG (reference sequence). The CDR3 contains 13 residues. CDR3 loop: CAWSRRDNSPLHF. The CDR3 coding sequence is TGTGCCTGGAGCCGACGGGATAATTCACCCCTCCACTTT.

The chain links TRBV2 to TRBJ2-5; the match to TRBD1 covers 9 bases. This CDR3 is 14 amino acids long. The trim removed 8 bases at V and 4 bases at J, leaving 8 bases unmatched. CDR1 and CDR2 (germline): SNHLY, FYNNEI. CDR3 in DNA: TGTGCCAGCTGGACAGGGGAGGGTCGAGAGACCCAGTACTTC. This gives the protein CASWTGEGRETQYF. Full variable domain (remainder filled in from reference TRBV2 and TRBJ2-5): EPEVTQTPSHQVTQMGQEVILRCVPISNHLYFYWYRQILGQKVEFLVSFYNNEISEKSEIFDDQFSVERPDGSNFTLKIRSTKLEDSAMYFCASWTGEGRETQYFGPGTRLLVL.

This clone has only one observation. The chain combines TRBV27 with TRBJ2-1, with 8 positions matching TRBD2. Per the germline V gene, CDR1 is MNHEY and CDR2 is SMNVEV (reference sequence). The trim removed 6 bases at V and 8 bases at J, leaving 12 bases unmatched. CDR3 length: 15 amino acids. The CDR3 sequence is CASSPNGGRIHEQFF. The CDR3 region has the DNA TGTGCCAGCAGCCCCAACGGCGGGAGGATCCATGAGCAGTTCTTC.

The rearrangement joins TRBV2 to TRBJ2-5, with TRBD1 identical over 9 bases. J lost 0 bases, V lost 5 bases, and 7 bases had no gene match. In germline, CDR1 is SNHLY, CDR2 FYNNEI. The CDR3 spans 16 residues. DNA of the CDR3: TGTGCCAGCAGTCTTGACAGGGGGGGATACCAAGAGACCCAGTACTTC. It specifies CASSLDRGGYQETQYF.

Details on this clone: An end of the junction does not agree with germline; a read error may underlie this. The J gene is TRBJ1-6, the V gene TRBV28; maybe TRBD1 (6 bases). CDR3 length: 12 amino acids. The V gene's germline CDR1 is MDHEN and CDR2 SYDVKM. The CDR3 sequence is CASSLGGGWHYF. As DNA, the CDR3 is TGTGCCAGCAGTCTAGGGGGGGGTTGGCACTACTTT. Looking up the rest from reference TRBV28 and TRBJ1-6 gives the full variable domain: DVKVTQSSRYLVKRTGEKVFLECVQDMDHENMFWYRQDPGLGLRLIYFSYDVKMKEKGDIPEGYSVSREKKERFSLILESASTNQTSMYLCASSLGGGWHYFGNGTRLTVT.

The rearrangement joins TRBV16 to TRBJ2-7; D remains unclear. Trimming cost V 3 bases and J 2 bases, with 5 bases left between them. The CDR3 extends over 12 amino acids. Germline V gives CDR1 KGHSY, CDR2 FQNENV. In DNA form, the CDR3 reads TGTGCCAGCAGCCACTCAGCCTACGAGCAGTACTTC. Its translation: CASSHSAYEQYF.

This clone was seen only a few times. In DNA, the CDR3 is TGTGCCAGCAGTTATCCCCCAATACTACTAGCGAGGATAACCTACAATGAGCAGTTCTTC. This codes for CASSYPPILLARITYNEQFF. This sequence joins TRBV6-2 or TRBV6-3 and TRBJ2-1; 7 nucleotides match TRBD2. The CDR3 contains 20 residues. Germline V lookup: CDR1 MNHEY, CDR2 SVGEGT. V dropped 3 bases and J dropped 2; count of bases not matched to a gene: 19.

The table lists this clone with a count of one. This chain uses TRBV5-1 with TRBJ2-5; 7 bases match TRBD1. V lost 0 bases to trimming and J lost 0 bases; unmatched junction nucleotides: 2. Germline CDR1 is SGHRS and CDR2 is YFSETQ. The CDR3 is 15 residues long. CDR3 region: CASSLGGQNQETQYF. DNA for the CDR3: TGCGCCAGCAGCTTGGGGGGACAGAACCAAGAGACCCAGTACTTC.

V gene TRBV5-4 combines with J gene TRBJ1-2, with a weak D call TRBD1 (5 bases). CDR3 length equals 13 residues. Deletions cut 2 bases from V and 3 bases from J, with 8 bases between. CDR1 and CDR2 (germline): SGHNT, YYREEE (reference sequence). The CDR3 DNA is TGTGCCAGCAGCTTTGGCAGGGACTATGGCTACACCTTC. Amino acid sequence: CASSFGRDYGYTF. Supplemented by reference TRBV5-4 and TRBJ1-2, the full variable domain reads ETGVTQSPTHLIKTRGQQVTLRCSSQSGHNTVSWYQQALGQGPQFIFQYYREEENGRGNFPPRFSGLQFPNYSSELNVNALELDDSALYLCASSFGRDYGYTFGSGTRLTVV.

The chain is built from TRBV30 and TRBJ2-2; tentatively, D is TRBD1 (6 bases). CDR1 and CDR2 (germline): GTSNPN, SVGIG (reference sequence). V shed 4 bases and J shed 0 bases, with 9 bases lying between them. CDR3 length: 14 residues. The CDR3 coding sequence is TGTGCCTGGAATCAGGGGTCGAACACCGGGGAGCTGTTTTTT. Protein: CAWNQGSNTGELFF.

Details on this clone: Other DNA sequences of this sample code for an identical CDR3. The V call is TRBV27, the J call TRBJ1-1; TRBD1 aligns across 8 bases. The CDR3 runs 14 residues. Germline trimming cut 2 bases from V and 4 bases from J; bases unmatched to any gene: 3. Germline-derived CDR1 and CDR2 are MNHEY and SMNVEV (reference sequence). CDR3 sequence (DNA): TGTGCCAGCAGTTTAACAGGGGGAGGCACTGAAGCTTTCTTT. This encodes CASSLTGGGTEAFF.

The chain carries TRBV5-5 and TRBJ1-2, with D possibly TRBD1 on 6 matching bases. Between the trimmed V and J ends, which lost 0 bases and 0 bases, there was a span of 6 bases. Germline assignment: CDR1 SGHKS and CDR2 YYEKEE (reference sequence). The CDR3 totals 14 residues. The DNA of the CDR3 is TGTGCCAGCAGCTTGGGGACAGCTAACTATGGCTACACCTTC. Amino acid sequence: CASSLGTANYGYTF. Full variable domain (remainder filled in from reference TRBV5-5 and TRBJ1-2): DAGVTQSPTHLIKTRGQQVTLRCSPISGHKSVSWYQQVLGQGPQFIFQYYEKEERGRGNFPDRFSARQFPNYSSELNVNALLLGDSALYLCASSLGTANYGYTFGSGTRLTVV.

V is TRBV4-1 and J is TRBJ1-2; no clear D gene. CDR1 is MGHRA and CDR2 is YSYEKL in the germline V gene. Trimming cost V 4 bases and J 7 bases, with 19 bases left between them. The CDR3 is 15 amino acids. The CDR3 region is CASSPGIGNPTGYTF. The CDR3 nucleotides read TGCGCCAGCAGCCCGGGAATCGGAAACCCAACTGGCTACACCTTC.

The chain couples TRBV2 to TRBJ2-1; D is perhaps TRBD2 (6 bases). Germline V gene sequence: CDR1 SNHLY, CDR2 FYNNEI. The CDR3 length is 14 residues. V was clipped by 7 bases and J by 1 base, with 11 bases between them. CDR3 bases: TGTGCCAGCATTGGAGGGAGTTCCTACAATGAGCAGTTCTTC. Translated, it gives CASIGGSSYNEQFF.

V is TRBV12-1 and J is TRBJ2-7; TRBD2, as called in the table, went unchecked against the DNA. TRBV12-1 is given as a pseudogene. The CDR3 runs to 14 residues. This chain's CDR3 is CASSFVAAVYEQYF. Here the CDR3 DNA reads TGTGCCAGCAGCTTTGTGGCAGCGGTCTACGAGCAGTACTTC.